This T cell receptor beta chain stems from a study of T cells in Graves' hyperthyroidism and ophthalmopathy. This clonotype was observed a handful of times. Authors of the study amplified TCR beta CDR3 regions from RNA transcripts. The TCR CDR3 was amplified in a first-round RT-PCR using the HTBI primer set. TCRdb passed the multiplex PCR reads through MiXCR, listing each CDR3 protein once. Here the sample spans 250,000 to 300,000 distinct CDR3 sequences, around 19% being singletons. Losses at the gene ends were 4 bases for V and 4 bases for J; bases not matched to a gene: 6. This CDR3 has 15 residues. Germline CDR1 and CDR2: SGHRS and YFSETQ.

The chain couples TRBV5-1 to TRBJ2-7; 12 bases are a match to TRBD1. Sequenced sample: blood. This sequence was found in a man aged 50 or older with Graves' ophthalmopathy. DNA for the CDR3: TGCGCCAGCAGCACCGGGACAGGGGGCTCATACGAGCAGTACTTC. Translated: CASSTGTGGSYEQYF.